The 2 T cell receptor beta chains presented below share a single source sample, sequenced in a study of blood T cell repertoires in COVID-19. Sequencing used immunoSEQ multiplex PCR; TCRdb keeps in-frame clones, though not all of them. Of some 180,000 clones listed, 84% are singletons. Source material: peripheral blood. These receptors all stem from an elderly woman with COVID-19, enrolled during active disease.

The genes are TRBV10-2 and TRBJ2-3; 11 bases fit TRBD2. CDR1 and CDR2 (germline): WSHSY, SAAADI. V gave up 3 bases and J gave up 4 bases; unmatched junction bases: 6. This CDR3 region has 16 residues. The CDR3 sequence is CASSDGVAGGSDTQYF. The CDR3 region has the DNA TGCGCCAGCAGTGATGGAGTAGCGGGGGGGTCAGATACGCAGTATTTT.

The chain recombines TRBV5-8 with TRBJ2-1; 11 positions agree with TRBD1. CDR1 and CDR2 (germline): SGHTS, YDEGEE. The length of the CDR3 is 16 residues. Trimming removed 0 bases from V and 4 bases from J; junction bases left unmatched: 3. The CDR3 bases are TGTGCCAGCAGCTTGGGGACAGGGGGCGTTTACAATGAGCAGTTCTTC. Protein product: CASSLGTGGVYNEQFF.